The clone carrying this T cell receptor (beta chain) came up once. Its specificity is unknown. The sample is drawn from a study of OX40 agonist ivuxolimab in advanced cancers. On the study more broadly: The patients' treatment was ivuxolimab, an agonistic anti-OX40 (CD134) antibody. Patients with prior anti-PD-1, anti-PD-L1 or anti-CTLA-4 therapy were eligible; about 41% had some.

CDR1 and CDR2 (germline): SNHLY, FYNNEI. Trimming cost V 7 bases and J 7 bases, with 20 bases left between them. CDR3 length: 15 residues. The assay was immunoSEQ multiplex PCR, and TCRdb's table has in-frame clones only and misses some. Altogether around 40,000 clones are present, about 85% being singletons, with the ten largest covering 5.1%. If patients had autoimmune disease history or systemic immunosuppression, they were excluded. Study-wide points: Averaging showed that CD8+ T cells had more expanded clones than CD4+ did.

The sequence derives from an adult with an advanced solid tumor such as melanoma, head and neck, liver or kidney cancer. The V and J genes are TRBV2 and TRBJ2-1; D remains ambiguous. The specimen was CD4+ or CD8+ T cells sorted from blood, collected in a trial of the OX40 agonist ivuxolimab. CDR3 nucleotide sequence: TGTGCCAGCACCGGCGGACGGAATACAATGAATGAGCAGTTCTTC. Translating gives CASTGGRNTMNEQFF.